Listed here is a single T cell receptor (beta chain). Its antigen is not identified. The data are from a study of shared clonotypes between healthy human individuals. Study findings and constraints: Larger richness was generally estimated for naive than memory subsets.

Recent acute infections and vaccinations were absent in the healthy HIV-negative adult donors. In the CD4+ fraction, cells were divided into CD45RA+ naive and CD45RA-negative memory subsets. At deep level, the assay was performed. This table comes from immunoSEQ multiplex PCR, and its TCRdb copy is limited to in-frame clones, with some not included. The data contain about 1.1 million clones, roughly 77% of them singletons. The CDR3 spans 16 residues. V lost 2 bases and J 3 bases, leaving 14 bases between the germline ends. CDR1 is LNHDA, CDR2 SQIVND, per germline (reference sequence). The source material was memory CD4+ T cells from PBMCs. As to subset: CD45RA-negative fraction. The clonotype comes from a man aged 18 to 29 in good health. Some clones in this sample may be carry-over from other donors' samples. V is TRBV19 and J is TRBJ2-4; either TRBD1 or TRBD2 may fit D (6 bases each). As DNA, the CDR3 is TGTGCCAGTAGTATAAAGGGGGGTTTTGGCAAAAACATTCAGTACTTC. Protein product: CASSIKGGFGKNIQYF. The full variable domain, in which reference TRBV19 and TRBJ2-4 provide the parts outside the CDR3, is DGGITQSPKYLFRKEGQNVTLSCEQNLNHDAMYWYRQDPGQGLRLIYYSQIVNDFQKGDIAEGYSVSREKKESFPLTVTSAQKNPTAFYLCASSIKGGFGKNIQYFGAGTRLSVL.